A selection of T cell receptor beta chains follows, all from one sample in a study of T cells in localized non-small cell lung cancer. The table came from immunoSEQ multiplex PCR; TCRdb's copy has only in-frame clones and leaves some out. The sample has under 50,000 clones, around 86% seen once; the top ten hold 2% to 3%. Sample: PBMCs, taken before any cancer treatment. The source of these receptors is a man between 40 and 70 years old with stage II lung adenocarcinoma. Both conserved end residues are part of each CDR3. The order of the fields is clone size, D gene, V gene, J gene, CDR3 protein, CDR3 DNA. D genes are given only for firm matches. The listing skips clone size in some rows; elsewhere it reads once, few, many or a size class.

>-|-|TRBV5-4|TRBJ2-3
CASRVLDTDTQYF
TGTGCCAGCAGGGTACTAGACACAGATACGCAGTATTTT
>-|-|TRBV7-8|TRBJ1-1
CATRQDGLLNTEAFF
TGTGCCACCCGTCAGGACGGCCTATTGAACACTGAAGCTTTCTTT
>-|-|TRBV15|TRBJ2-5
CATSRGGLETQYF
TGTGCCACCAGCAGAGGCGGATTGGAGACCCAGTACTTC
>-|-|TRBV5-4|TRBJ2-5
CASTLGGSAETQYF
TGTGCCAGCACCCTTGGGGGGAGTGCAGAGACCCAGTACTTC
>-|-|TRBV27|TRBJ2-1
CASSLSYRNEQFF
TGTGCCAGCAGTTTATCTTACCGAAATGAGCAGTTCTTC
>-|-|TRBV7-2|TRBJ2-7
CATSRADSYEQYF
TGTGCCACCTCGAGGGCTGATTCCTACGAGCAGTACTTC
>-|-|TRBV30|TRBJ1-1
CAWSFPGTLNTEAFF
TGTGCCTGGAGTTTCCCGGGGACTCTGAACACTGAAGCTTTCTTT
>-|-|TRBV4-1|TRBJ2-1
CASSLYNEQFF
TGCGCCAGCAGCCTATACAATGAGCAGTTCTTC
>-|TRBD2|TRBV7-3|TRBJ2-3
CASSLAGSTDTQYF
TGTGCCAGCAGCCTAGCGGGAAGCACAGATACGCAGTATTTT
>-|-|TRBV5-7|TRBJ1-3
CASSFQGASGNTIYF
TGTGCCAGCAGCTTTCAGGGTGCCTCTGGAAACACCATATATTTT
>-|TRBD2|TRBV7-3|TRBJ2-3
CASSRGLAGGLISTDTQYF
TGTGCCAGCAGCCGTGGACTAGCGGGGGGCTTGATAAGCACAGATACGCAGTATTTT
>-|TRBD2|TRBV10-3|TRBJ2-2
CAISVRLAGNTGELFF
TGTGCCATCAGTGTGAGACTAGCGGGGAACACCGGGGAGCTGTTTTTT
>-|-|TRBV7-2|TRBJ1-5
CASSPRVRAQPQHF
TGTGCCAGCAGCCCAAGGGTCCGGGCTCAGCCCCAGCATTTT
>-|TRBD1|TRBV6-1|TRBJ1-4
CASSEWQGANEKLFF
TGTGCCAGCAGTGAATGGCAGGGGGCGAATGAAAAACTGTTTTTT
>-|-|TRBV5-4|TRBJ1-1
CASSPSREGTEAFF
TGTGCCAGCAGCCCTAGCAGGGAGGGCACTGAAGCTTTCTTT
>-|TRBD1|TRBV15|TRBJ1-2
CATSRDLSTGEGYGYTF
TGTGCCACCAGCAGAGATTTGTCTACAGGGGAAGGCTATGGCTACACCTTC
>-|TRBD1|TRBV9|TRBJ2-7
CASSSGQRYEQYF
TGTGCCAGCAGCTCGGGACAGCGTTACGAGCAGTACTTC
>-|-|TRBV25-1|TRBJ2-3
CASSGSGGGGRLDTQYF
TGTGCCAGCAGCGGTTCAGGAGGGGGGGGGCGTTTAGATACGCAGTATTTT
>once|TRBD1|TRBV7-9|TRBJ2-4
CASSLGDREGIQYF
TGTGCCAGCAGCCTCGGGGACAGGGAGGGCATTCAGTACTTC
>-|-|TRBV7-2|TRBJ1-2
CASSLADTYGYTF
TGTGCCAGCAGCTTAGCGGACACCTATGGCTACACCTTC
>-|-|TRBV11-1|TRBJ2-1
CASSSDLDEQFF
TGTGCCAGCAGCTCGGACCTGGATGAGCAGTTCTTC
>-|TRBD2|TRBV19|TRBJ2-3
CASTKGRGDTQYF
TGTGCCAGTACCAAAGGGAGGGGAGATACGCAGTATTTT
>-|TRBD2|TRBV14|TRBJ2-5
CASSQVGLAWQETQYF
TGTGCCAGCAGCCAGGTAGGACTAGCGTGGCAAGAGACCCAGTACTTC
>-|-|TRBV27|TRBJ2-1
CASSFSSYNEQFF
TGTGCCAGCAGTTTCAGCTCCTACAATGAGCAGTTCTTC
>-|-|TRBV5-6|TRBJ2-3
CASSSNLRFTDTQYF
TGTGCCAGCAGTTCGAATCTACGGTTCACAGATACGCAGTATTTT
>-|-|TRBV28|TRBJ2-3
CASSLAHPVVDTQYF
TGTGCCAGCAGTTTGGCGCACCCCGTGGTAGATACGCAGTATTTT
>once|TRBD1|TRBV18|TRBJ2-2
CASSPTTGGYTGELFF
TGTGCCAGCTCACCGACGACAGGGGGCTACACCGGGGAGCTGTTTTTT
>-|TRBD1|TRBV5-1|TRBJ1-6
CASSRGQGGNSPLHF
TGCGCCAGCAGCCGGGGACAGGGAGGGAATTCACCCCTCCACTTT
>-|-|TRBV19|TRBJ2-5
CASSMGADQETQYF
TGTGCCAGTAGTATGGGAGCGGACCAAGAGACCCAGTACTTC
>-|TRBD1|TRBV6-1|TRBJ1-1
CASRERQGGTEAFF
TGTGCCAGCAGGGAGAGACAGGGTGGAACTGAAGCTTTCTTT